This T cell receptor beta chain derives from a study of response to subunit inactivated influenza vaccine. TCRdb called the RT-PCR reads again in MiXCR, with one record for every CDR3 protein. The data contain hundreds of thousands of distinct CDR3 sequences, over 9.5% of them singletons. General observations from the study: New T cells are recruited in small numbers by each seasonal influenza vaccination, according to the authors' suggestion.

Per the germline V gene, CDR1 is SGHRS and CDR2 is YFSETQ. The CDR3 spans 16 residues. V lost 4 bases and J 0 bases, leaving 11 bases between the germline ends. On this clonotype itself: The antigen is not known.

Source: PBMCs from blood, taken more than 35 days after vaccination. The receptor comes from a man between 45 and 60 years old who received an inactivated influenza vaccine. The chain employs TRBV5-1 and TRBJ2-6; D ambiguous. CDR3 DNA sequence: TGCGCCAGCAGCCTGAGTCCCATCTCTGGGGCCAACGTCCTGACTTTC. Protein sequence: CASSLSPISGANVLTF.